This is a list of T cell receptor beta chains from one sample in a study of cytomegalovirus exposure and HLA in healthy donors. Profiling relied on immunoSEQ multiplex PCR, and the TCRdb table lists in-frame clones only, not all of them. The repertoire holds over 65,000 clones, with roughly four fifths as singletons. The sample consisted of PBMCs. The receptors were sampled from a human donor in good health. Each CDR3 is given with its conserved first and last residue. The D gene is left open where the match is weak. The size entry is marked missing in some rows and otherwise reads once, few, many or a size class.

TGTGCCAGCAGCTTCGGGACAACGGGAATCAATGAGCAGTTCTTC	CASSFGTTGINEQFF	TRBJ2-1	-	TRBV11-3	-	15
TGTGCCAGCAGTGACCCCGGGACAGGGGCGCCCAAAGCTTTCTTT	CASSDPGTGAPKAFF	TRBJ1-1	TRBD1	TRBV2	few	15
TGTGCCAGCAGCAAAGCAGACAGCCGCGAGCAGTTCTTC	CASSKADSREQFF	TRBJ2-1	-	TRBV7-9	-	13
TGCAGCGTTGAAGCGGTCCGCCCGGGAGAGCAGTACTTC	CSVEAVRPGEQYF	TRBJ2-7	-	TRBV29-1	once	13
TGTGCCAGCAGCGTAAACCGACTAGCAGCGAACACCGGGGAGCTGTTTTTT	CASSVNRLAANTGELFF	TRBJ2-2	TRBD2	TRBV9	-	17
TGCAGCGCCCTAGAGACAGGGAGCGAGCAGTACTTC	CSALETGSEQYF	TRBJ2-7	TRBD1	TRBV29-1	-	12
TGTGCCAGCAGCTTAGGGACAGGCTATGGCTACACCTTC	CASSLGTGYGYTF	TRBJ1-2	TRBD1	TRBV7-9	-	13
TGTGCCAGCAGCCTGGGGACTAGCGGGGGGAGCTACGAGCAGTACTTC	CASSLGTSGGSYEQYF	TRBJ2-7	TRBD2	TRBV7-6	-	16
TGTGCCAGCAGTTCACAGGGGGCGGACGAAAAACTGTTTTTT	CASSSQGADEKLFF	TRBJ1-4	TRBD1	TRBV27	-	14
TGTGCCAGCAGTGCACGAGGGACCGGGGAGCTGTTTTTT	CASSARGTGELFF	TRBJ2-2	-	TRBV6-4	-	13
TGTGCCAGCTCACTGGAGGGGACAGATACGCAGTATTTT	CASSLEGTDTQYF	TRBJ2-3	-	TRBV18	-	13
TGTGCCAGCAGCCGTCCCGCGACAGTCACGCCCACAGATACGCAGTATTTT	CASSRPATVTPTDTQYF	TRBJ2-3	-	TRBV14	once	17
TGTGCCAGCAGCCTAGACGGTAACAATCAGCCCCAGCATTTT	CASSLDGNNQPQHF	TRBJ1-5	-	TRBV2	-	14
TGTGCCAGCAGCCCCCAAGGGGGGGGCCCAGATACGCAGTATTTT	CASSPQGGGPDTQYF	TRBJ2-3	-	TRBV7-3	-	15
TGCGCCAGCAGCCAAGGACTAGCGGCCCGTTTCTACGAGCAGTACTTC	CASSQGLAARFYEQYF	TRBJ2-7	TRBD2	TRBV4-1	-	16
TGTGCCTGGAGTGTTGTACCCGCGGGGAGAATCACCATATATTTT	CAWSVVPAGRITIYF	TRBJ1-3	-	TRBV30	once	15
TGTGCCAGCAGGGAGGGGTCGAGGACTGAAGCTTTCTTT	CASREGSRTEAFF	TRBJ1-1	-	TRBV7-2	-	13
TGTGCCAGCAGCTTAGACACCTTCTATGGCTACACCTTC	CASSLDTFYGYTF	TRBJ1-2	-	TRBV7-9	-	13
TGCGCCAGCAGCAAGGACAGATTTGGACTTTATGGCTACACCTTC	CASSKDRFGLYGYTF	TRBJ1-2	-	TRBV5-1	-	15
TGTGCCAGCAACCCGTCCGGGACAGTGGATACCGGGGAGCTGTTTTTT	CASNPSGTVDTGELFF	TRBJ2-2	TRBD1	TRBV27	-	16
TGTGCCAGCAACGCCAAGGGGACGGGGGGGCAGTTAAGCACCGGGGAGCTGTTTTTT	CASNAKGTGGQLSTGELFF	TRBJ2-2	TRBD2	TRBV7-9	-	19
TGCGCCAGCAGCTTGGTGTCCCAGGGGGCGACCGGAAACACCATATATTTT	CASSLVSQGATGNTIYF	TRBJ1-3	TRBD1	TRBV5-1	few	17
TGTGCCAGCAGTCTCGGGGTAGTCGGCGAGCAGTACTTC	CASSLGVVGEQYF	TRBJ2-7	-	TRBV27	-	13
TGCGCCAGCAGCTTGAGCGGGGGTACAGATACGCAGTATTTT	CASSLSGGTDTQYF	TRBJ2-3	TRBD2	TRBV5-1	-	14
TGCAGCGTGAGCGAGCAGTTCTTC	CSVSEQFF	TRBJ2-1	-	TRBV29-1	-	8
TGTGCCAGCGGTCGACAGGGGACAGACACCATATATTTT	CASGRQGTDTIYF	TRBJ1-3	TRBD1	TRBV25-1	-	13
TGTGCCAGCAGCTTAGTACAGGGGGCGTCTAATTCACCCCTCCACTTT	CASSLVQGASNSPLHF	TRBJ1-6	TRBD1	TRBV7-9	-	16
TGTGCCATTACGGACAGGTACACTGAAGCTTTCTTT	CAITDRYTEAFF	TRBJ1-1	TRBD1	TRBV28	-	12
TGTGCCAGCAGTGAATGGGGGATCGGACAGGGGGGCGGTGAGCAGTTCTTC	CASSEWGIGQGGGEQFF	TRBJ2-1	TRBD1	TRBV6-1	-	17
TGTGCCAGCAGCTTACTGAGCGGGGGGGCGATCAATGAGCAGTTCTTC	CASSLLSGGAINEQFF	TRBJ2-1	TRBD2	TRBV7-8	-	16
TGTGCCAGCAGCTCGGAGACGGACACTGAAGCTTTCTTT	CASSSETDTEAFF	TRBJ1-1	-	TRBV6-1	-	13
TGTGCCAGCAGTTACTTACTAGCTGGTGAGCAGTTCTTC	CASSYLLAGEQFF	TRBJ2-1	-	TRBV6-5	-	13
TGTGCCAGCAGTGAAGAAAGTGGGGGGGCAGGGGAGACCCAGTACTTC	CASSEESGGAGETQYF	TRBJ2-5	-	TRBV2	-	16
TGTGCCAGCCGGCAGGGCAGAGACTATGGCTACACCTTC	CASRQGRDYGYTF	TRBJ1-2	-	TRBV2	-	13
TGCGCCAGCAGCTTGGCCTCCTTGGACAGGTTCCAAGAGACCCAGTACTTC	CASSLASLDRFQETQYF	TRBJ2-5	TRBD1	TRBV5-1	-	17
TGTGCCAGCAGTGAACATCAGGGAAGGGGAGAGACCCAGTACTTC	CASSEHQGRGETQYF	TRBJ2-5	-	TRBV6-1	-	15
TGTGCCAGCTCACCTCGCGGAGGTTCCTACGAGCAGTACTTC	CASSPRGGSYEQYF	TRBJ2-7	-	TRBV18	-	14
TGTGCCAGTAGTTCAAGGACAGGACGTCAGTACTTC	CASSSRTGRQYF	TRBJ2-4	TRBD1	TRBV19	-	12
TGTTCCAGCAGCCCGGACAGGGGAAGCGGCTACACCTTC	CSSSPDRGSGYTF	TRBJ1-2	TRBD1	TRBV7-9	-	13
TGTGCCAGCAGCTCAGTTCGGGGGTTCAACACAGATACGCAGTATTTT	CASSSVRGFNTDTQYF	TRBJ2-3	-	TRBV14	-	16
TGTGCCACCAGCCGAATTAGCGGGGGGGCCGAGACCCAGTACTTC	CATSRISGGAETQYF	TRBJ2-5	TRBD2	TRBV15	-	15
TGTGCCAGCAGTTGGCCCGGGACAGGGTACGAGACCCAGTACTTC	CASSWPGTGYETQYF	TRBJ2-5	TRBD1	TRBV28	-	15
TGTGCCAGCAGCACACCTACCGAGGATAGAGCCAGCACAGATACGCAGTATTTT	CASSTPTEDRASTDTQYF	TRBJ2-3	-	TRBV7-6	-	18
TGTGCCAGTAGTTCAACCTCCCCTAGCGGGGGAACTCCCTACGAGCAGTACTTC	CASSSTSPSGGTPYEQYF	TRBJ2-7	TRBD2	TRBV19	-	18
TGTGCCAGCAGTATCACCGGGACAGGGTTCCACGAGCAGTACTTC	CASSITGTGFHEQYF	TRBJ2-7	TRBD1	TRBV27	-	15
TGTGCCTGGCCGAGAGGAGGGGTTCCGTACTTC	CAWPRGGVPYF	TRBJ2-7	-	TRBV30	-	11
TGTGCCAGCTCACTGGACAGGACGAACACTGAAGCTTTCTTT	CASSLDRTNTEAFF	TRBJ1-1	TRBD1	TRBV18	-	14
TGCGCCAGCCGAGACCCGAGGGAAGGGATCTCTGGAAACACCATATATTTT	CASRDPREGISGNTIYF	TRBJ1-3	-	TRBV5-1	-	17
TGTGCCAGCAGCTCCGCACCGGGACTAGCGGGGGTAGGCACCGGGGAGCTGTTTTTT	CASSSAPGLAGVGTGELFF	TRBJ2-2	-	TRBV12-1	-	19
TGTGCCAGCAGTCCTTCTAGCGGGGTGTACAATGAGCAGTTCTTC	CASSPSSGVYNEQFF	TRBJ2-1	TRBD2	TRBV27	-	15
TGTGCCAGCAGCCCTCCGGGTAGCGGGGGGTCCACAGATACGCAGTATTTT	CASSPPGSGGSTDTQYF	TRBJ2-3	TRBD2	TRBV7-3	-	17
TGTGCCAGTAGTATTGAGGCGGGCTCCGGGGCCAACGTCCTGACTTTC	CASSIEAGSGANVLTF	TRBJ2-6	-	TRBV19	few	16
TGTGCCACCAGCAGAGAACAGGGGGGGGCAAGCGCAGATACGCAGTATTTT	CATSREQGGASADTQYF	TRBJ2-3	-	TRBV15	-	17
TGCGCCAGCGGCCCCGGGACAGGGGTCGGGGAGACCCAGTACTTC	CASGPGTGVGETQYF	TRBJ2-5	TRBD1	TRBV5-1	-	15